This T cell receptor beta chain derives from a study of regulatory T cells in long-lasting Graves disease. The CDR3 covers 12 residues. CDR1 and CDR2 (germline): SQVTM, ANQGSEA. V was shortened by 6 bases and J by 4 bases, with 11 bases between the two germline ends. The sample holds many counts of this clonotype. Its target is not known. Study-level results: Examination was confined to peripheral blood, excluding thyroid tissue.

Described time point: newly diagnosed GD, antithyroid drugs for less than 3 months. PBMCs provided the RNA from which the TCR library was made. An endocrinology department in Xi'an, China, supplied the patients. Through Arm-PCR of CDR3 regions and iRepertoire HTBI primers, TCR beta libraries were built. TCRdb passed the multiplex PCR reads through MiXCR, listing each CDR3 protein once. The sample carries 450,000 to 500,000 distinct CDR3 sequences, 15% to 20% recorded once. Another study also made use of these data, one on T cells in Graves' hyperthyroidism and ophthalmopathy.

This receptor was obtained from a man in his forties or fifties with Graves disease. The sequencing here drew on peripheral blood mononuclear cells (PBMCs), taken at new diagnosis, from a patient treated with antithyroid drugs. The chain carries TRBV29-1 and TRBJ2-3, with D unresolved. CDR3 nucleotide sequence: TGCAGCGTCGTGCCCCACCCAGATACGCAGTATTTT. This translates into CSVVPHPDTQYF.